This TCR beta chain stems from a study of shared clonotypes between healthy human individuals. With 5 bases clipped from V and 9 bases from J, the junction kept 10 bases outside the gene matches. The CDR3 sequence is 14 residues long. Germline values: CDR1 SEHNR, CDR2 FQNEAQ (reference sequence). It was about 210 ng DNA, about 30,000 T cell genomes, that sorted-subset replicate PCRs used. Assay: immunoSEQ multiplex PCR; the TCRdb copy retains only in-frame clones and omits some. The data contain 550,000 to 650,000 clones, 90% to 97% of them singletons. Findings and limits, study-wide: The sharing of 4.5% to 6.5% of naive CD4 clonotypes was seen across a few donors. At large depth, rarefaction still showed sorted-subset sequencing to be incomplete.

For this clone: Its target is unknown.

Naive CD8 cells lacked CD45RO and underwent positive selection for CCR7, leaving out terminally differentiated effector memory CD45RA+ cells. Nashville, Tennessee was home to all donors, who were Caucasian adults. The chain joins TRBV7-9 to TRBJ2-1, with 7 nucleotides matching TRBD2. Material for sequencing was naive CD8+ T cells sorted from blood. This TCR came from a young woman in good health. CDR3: CASSTGLLPGEQFF. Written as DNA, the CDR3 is TGTGCCAGCAGCACGGGACTACTCCCCGGTGAGCAGTTCTTC.